This T cell receptor beta chain derives from a study of T cells expressing NK-cell markers. Findings and caveats of the study: The study found dominant NKG2C+ clonotypes at about 1.0-8% of CD8+ T cells in six donors. Clones of NKG2C+ T cells that had expanded were of unclear HCMV specificity. These clonotypes also led the CD3+CD56-NKG2C+ fraction in a few donors.

The CDR3 is 14 amino acids. Per the germline V gene, CDR1 is SGHDN and CDR2 is FVKESK. TCRdb re-called the 5' RACE reads; one entry per CDR3 protein, DNA not given. This sample lists roughly 160,000 distinct CDR3 sequences; its ten largest clones have around a sixth. A remark on this clonotype: Its target is unknown.

The sequenced material came from blood T cells: a sorted CD56 or NKG2C T cell subset, CD4+ or CD8+ T cells, or bulk PBMC T cells (not recorded which). The rearrangement joins TRBV14 to TRBJ1-3; TCRdb indicates TRBD1, and absent DNA this call remains unverified. The TCR was taken from a woman between 18 and 75 years old in good health. CDR3 residues: CASSQGTVGNTIYF.